The present entry profiles one T cell receptor (beta chain) with its context. This sample was taken from a study of blood T cell repertoires in COVID-19. Study-level background: The analysed material was cDNA or gDNA that came from T cells, B-cell-depleted T cells, or PBMCs.

V lost 3 bases, J lost 7 bases, and 12 bases lay in between. This CDR3 is built from 14 residues. Germline CDR1 and CDR2: MDHEN and SYDVKM. Authors' methods: Quantification of nucleated cells was approximated via reference gene primer amplification. TCRdb's table, derived via immunoSEQ multiplex PCR, lists solely in-frame clones and lacks some. That table gives V, J and clone size, and the DNA gave D and trimming. The sample comprises about 140,000 clones, approximately 84% of which are singletons, and approximately 9% rests with the top ten. The chain couples TRBV28 to TRBJ1-4; perhaps TRBD1 as D (5 bases). This TCR came from an elderly woman in a cohort sampled during active or convalescent COVID-19. The sequenced sample was peripheral blood. The CDR3: CASSFGQGSEKLFF. As DNA, the CDR3 is TGTGCCAGCAGTTTTGGTCAGGGAAGTGAAAAACTGTTTTTT. Based on the CDR3 plus reference TRBV28 and TRBJ1-4, the full variable domain is DVKVTQSSRYLVKRTGEKVFLECVQDMDHENMFWYRQDPGLGLRLIYFSYDVKMKEKGDIPEGYSVSREKKERFSLILESASTNQTSMYLCASSFGQGSEKLFFGSGTQLSVL.